The 17 T cell receptor beta chains listed next were all sequenced from one sample in a study of breast tumors, draining lymph nodes, adjacent tissues. The lymph nodes were axillary draining lymph nodes from breast cancer patients. TCRdb processed the multiplex PCR reads anew with MiXCR; each CDR3 protein has one entry. The sample carries about 100,000 distinct CDR3 sequences, 21% recorded once. The sequenced sample was axillary lymph node tissue. These receptors all stem from a female donor with breast cancer. Some clones in this sample may be carry-over from other donors' samples.

This chain joins TRBV3-1 and TRBJ2-3; TRBD1 aligns across 8 bases. CDR3 length equals 14 residues. Looked up from germline, CDR1 is LGHDT and CDR2 is YNNKEL (reference sequence). The junction had 6 bases not matched to a gene; V was cut back by 4 bases and J by 6 bases. The CDR3 reads CASSLRQGADTQYF. For the CDR3, the DNA is TGTGCCAGCAGCCTGAGGCAGGGGGCTGATACGCAGTATTTT.

There are many counts of this clonotype. The chain couples TRBV7-9 to TRBJ2-3, with 10 bases identical to TRBD2. In germline, CDR1 is SEHNR, CDR2 FQNEAQ (reference sequence). V was clipped by 2 bases and J by 6 bases; unmatched bases: 11. CDR3 length: 17 amino acids. The CDR3 here is CASSLIFTSGVVDTQYF. The DNA of the CDR3 is TGTGCCAGCAGCTTAATCTTTACTAGCGGGGTGGTCGATACGCAGTATTTT.

This clonotype was seen ten or more times. The chain has TRBV20-1 and TRBJ1-2; D might be TRBD1 (6 bases). Germline loops: CDR1 DFQATT, CDR2 SNEGSKA (reference sequence). This CDR3 contains 12 residues. V shed 3 bases and J shed 6 bases, with 11 bases lying between them. The CDR3 sequence: CSASQGSNGYTF. CDR3 DNA: TGCAGTGCTAGCCAGGGGAGCAATGGCTACACCTTC.

This clonotype was observed many times. The chain is built from TRBV10-3 and TRBJ2-5, with 7 bases that match TRBD1. CDR1 and CDR2 (germline): ENHRY, SYGVKD. With 8 bases clipped from V and 2 bases from J, the junction kept 2 bases outside the gene matches. The CDR3 runs to 12 residues. The DNA of the CDR3 is TGTGCCATCGGACAGGAACAAGAGACCCAGTACTTC. This gives the protein CAIGQEQETQYF.

This clonotype was seen ten or more times. The rearrangement uses TRBV10-3 and TRBJ2-6, with D maybe TRBD2 (5 bases). This CDR3 spans 17 amino acids. Germline V lookup: CDR1 ENHRY, CDR2 SYGVKD. V was clipped by 3 bases and J by 0 bases, with 12 bases between them. CDR3 sequence reads: CAISEEGAYSGANVLTF. The CDR3, as DNA: TGTGCCATCAGTGAAGAGGGAGCCTACTCTGGGGCCAACGTCCTGACTTTC.

In this sample, this clonotype turned up many times. The chain couples TRBV24-1 to TRBJ2-7; TRBD1 aligns across 9 bases. The germline CDR1 and CDR2 sequences are KGHDR and SFDVKD. There are 13 residues in the CDR3. J gave up 5 bases and V 4 bases, and 2 bases lay outside the gene matches. The CDR3 loop reads CATSDRDRDEQYF. The CDR3 nucleotides read TGTGCCACCAGTGACCGGGACAGGGACGAGCAGTACTTC.

This clonotype was seen ten or more times. This sequence joins TRBV3-1 and TRBJ1-2; 12 bases agree with TRBD1. This CDR3 has 15 residues. V was pared by 3 bases and J by 6 bases, with 5 bases of the junction left unmatched. CDR1 LGHDT and CDR2 YNNKEL come from the germline V gene (reference sequence). The CDR3 DNA follows: TGTGCCAGCAGCCATAACCGGGACAGGGGGCATGGCTACACCTTC. This sequence encodes CASSHNRDRGHGYTF.

Regarding this clonotype: Mismatch with germline at one junction end may stem from a read error. The chain joins TRBV6-4 to TRBJ2-1; D not certain. The CDR3 spans 12 residues. The germline V gene encodes CDR1 MRHNA and CDR2 SNTAGT. CDR3 sequence: CTSSDGRGGQFF. CDR3 sequence (DNA): TGTACCAGCAGTGATGGTCGAGGTGGGCAGTTCTTC.

This clonotype has at least ten counts. This sequence joins TRBV7-2 and TRBJ1-2; D is perhaps TRBD1 (5 bases). This CDR3 contains 13 residues. The germline V gene has CDR1 SGHTA and CDR2 FQGNSA. Trimming removed 5 bases from V and 6 bases from J, with 13 bases in between. DNA of the CDR3: TGTGCCAGCAGCGCCGGACAAATCGATGGCTACACCTTC. It is translated as CASSAGQIDGYTF.

This clonotype appeared once. This could be a read error, since a much larger clone is one nucleotide away. No conserved phenylalanine or tryptophan is present at the end of the CDR3, so a read error is the likely explanation. This rearrangement joins TRBV30 to TRBJ1-2; D is perhaps TRBD1 (6 bases). Deletions cut 5 bases from V and 2 bases from J, with 9 bases between. This CDR3 comprises 12 residues. Germline values: CDR1 GTSNPN, CDR2 SVGIG (reference sequence). The CDR3 loop is CAWGDRNYGYTL. The DNA for the CDR3 is TGTGCCTGGGGAGACAGGAACTATGGCTACACCTTA.

A single count supports this clonotype. A read error may account for a junction end that differs from germline. The J gene is TRBJ1-5, the V gene TRBV7-9; D call uncertain. CDR1 and CDR2 (germline): SEHNR, FQNEAQ (reference sequence). This CDR3 region has 14 residues. The CDR3: CASSLGDSNQPQRF. The CDR3 DNA reads as TGTGCCAGCAGCTTAGGAGATAGCAATCAGCCCCAGCGTTTT.

Many counts were recorded for this clonotype. The chain recombines TRBV7-9 with TRBJ2-1, with 8 nucleotides matching TRBD1. Trimming removed 4 bases from V and 0 bases from J; junction bases left unmatched: 5. CDR1 and CDR2 from the germline V gene are SEHNR and FQNEAQ (reference sequence). The CDR3 consists of 16 residues. The CDR3 here is CASSSTQGGSYNEQFF. The CDR3 bases are TGTGCCAGCAGCTCCACACAGGGGGGCTCCTACAATGAGCAGTTCTTC.

This clonotype was counted at least ten times. The chain carries TRBV7-3 and TRBJ1-4; 7 bases map to TRBD1. Trimming at V came to 3 bases and at J to 4 bases, leaving 8 bases not matched to a gene. This CDR3 comprises 16 residues. CDR1 SGHTA and CDR2 FQGTGA come from the germline V gene. In nucleotides, the CDR3 is TGTGCCAGCAGCTTGATAGGGGGCAAGGGTAATGAAAAACTGTTTTTT. Amino acid sequence: CASSLIGGKGNEKLFF.

This clonotype was recorded at least ten times. The V and J genes are TRBV11-2 and TRBJ2-5; D may be TRBD1 (6 bases). The V gene's germline CDR1 is SGHAT and CDR2 FQNNGV. The CDR3 totals 15 residues. The ends were cut back, 2 bases at V and 2 bases at J, with 12 bases in the middle. CDR3: CASSLFTRGQETQYF. The CDR3 DNA sequence: TGTGCCAGCAGCTTATTCACCAGGGGACAAGAGACCCAGTACTTC. The full variable domain, with the rest looked up from reference TRBV11-2 and TRBJ2-5, is EAGVAQSPRYKIIEKRQSVAFWCNPISGHATLYWYQQILGQGPKLLIQFQNNGVVDDSQLPKDRFSAERLKGVDSTLKIQPAKLEDSAVYLCASSLFTRGQETQYFGPGTRLLVL.

Concerning this clonotype itself: This clone may be a read error of a much larger clone one base away. The genes are TRBV10-3 and TRBJ1-2; no reliable D call. Germline CDR1 and CDR2: ENHRY and SYGVKD. The CDR3 sequence is 12 residues long. The CDR3 region has the DNA TGTGCCATCAGTGCTGCTAACTATAGCTACACCTTC. Translation: CAISAANYSYTF.

Worth noting for this clonotype: A much larger clone differs from this one at a single base, so this may be a read error. This sequence joins TRBV7-9 and TRBJ2-2, with a weak D call TRBD1 (8 bases). Germline V lookup: CDR1 SEHNR, CDR2 FQNEAQ (reference sequence). The CDR3 totals 15 residues. The CDR3 spells CASSFDGQGGGGLFF. Written as DNA, the CDR3 is TGTGCCAGCAGCTTTGACGGACAGGGCGGCGGGGGGCTGTTTTTT.

This chain links TRBV27 with TRBJ2-6; possible D gene TRBD1, 5 bases. Germline-derived CDR1 and CDR2 are MNHEY and SMNVEV (reference sequence). This CDR3 spans 17 amino acids. V lost 4 bases to trimming and J lost 0 bases, with 13 bases between them. The CDR3 coding sequence is TGTGCCAGCAGTTGGGGCCAAATCCCCTCTGGGGCCAACGTCCTGACTTTC. The encoded protein is CASSWGQIPSGANVLTF.